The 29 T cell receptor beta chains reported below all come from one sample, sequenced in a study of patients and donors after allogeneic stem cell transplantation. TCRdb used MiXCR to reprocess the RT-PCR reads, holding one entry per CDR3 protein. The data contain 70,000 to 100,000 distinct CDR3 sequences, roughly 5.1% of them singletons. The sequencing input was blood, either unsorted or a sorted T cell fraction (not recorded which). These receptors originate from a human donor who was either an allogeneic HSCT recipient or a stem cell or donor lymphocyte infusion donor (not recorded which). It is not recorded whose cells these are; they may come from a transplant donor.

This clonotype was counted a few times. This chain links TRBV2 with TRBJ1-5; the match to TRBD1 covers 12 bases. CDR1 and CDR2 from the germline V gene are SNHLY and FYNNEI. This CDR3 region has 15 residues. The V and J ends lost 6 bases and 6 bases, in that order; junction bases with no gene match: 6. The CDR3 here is CASRTGTGGSQPQHF. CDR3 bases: TGTGCCAGCAGAACCGGGACAGGGGGCTCTCAGCCCCAGCATTTT.

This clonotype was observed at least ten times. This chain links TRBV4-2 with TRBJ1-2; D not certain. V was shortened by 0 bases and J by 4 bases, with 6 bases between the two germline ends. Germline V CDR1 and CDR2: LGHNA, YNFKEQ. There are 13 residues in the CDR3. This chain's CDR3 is CASSQDNGYGYTF. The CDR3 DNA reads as TGTGCCAGCAGCCAAGATAATGGCTATGGCTACACCTTC.

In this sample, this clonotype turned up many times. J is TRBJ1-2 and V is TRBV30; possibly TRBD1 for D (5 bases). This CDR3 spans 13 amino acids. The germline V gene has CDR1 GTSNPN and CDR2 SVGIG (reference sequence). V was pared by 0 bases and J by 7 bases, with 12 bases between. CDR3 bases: TGTGCCTGGAGTGTACTAAGGGGCTTTGGCTACACCTTC. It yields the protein CAWSVLRGFGYTF.

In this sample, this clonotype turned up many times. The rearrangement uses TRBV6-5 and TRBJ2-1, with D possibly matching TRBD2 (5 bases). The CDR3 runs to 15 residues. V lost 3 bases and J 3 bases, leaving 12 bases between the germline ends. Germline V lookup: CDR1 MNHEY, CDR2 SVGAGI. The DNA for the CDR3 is TGTGCCAGCAGTTATCTAGCTTCGATCTACAATGAGCAGTTCTTC. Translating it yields CASSYLASIYNEQFF.

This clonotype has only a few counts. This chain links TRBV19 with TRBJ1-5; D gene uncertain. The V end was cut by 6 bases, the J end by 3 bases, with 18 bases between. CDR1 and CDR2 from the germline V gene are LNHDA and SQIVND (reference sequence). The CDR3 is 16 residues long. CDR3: CASRNPAGRFNQPQHF. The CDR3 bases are TGTGCCAGTAGGAACCCAGCCGGCAGGTTCAATCAGCCCCAGCATTTT.

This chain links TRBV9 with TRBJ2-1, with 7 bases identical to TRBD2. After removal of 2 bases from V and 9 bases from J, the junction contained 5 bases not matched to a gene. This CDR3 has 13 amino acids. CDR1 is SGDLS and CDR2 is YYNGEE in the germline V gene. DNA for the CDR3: TGTGCCAGCAGCGTGGGAGGGTATACTGAGCAGTTCTTC. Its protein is CASSVGGYTEQFF.

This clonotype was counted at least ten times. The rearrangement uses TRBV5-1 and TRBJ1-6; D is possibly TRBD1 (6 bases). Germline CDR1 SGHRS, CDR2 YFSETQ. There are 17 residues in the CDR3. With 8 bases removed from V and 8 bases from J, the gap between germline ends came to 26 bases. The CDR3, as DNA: TGCGCCAGACTTCGACAGGTCCGAAGAAAGAATGATTCACCCCTCCACTTT. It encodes CARLRQVRRKNDSPLHF.

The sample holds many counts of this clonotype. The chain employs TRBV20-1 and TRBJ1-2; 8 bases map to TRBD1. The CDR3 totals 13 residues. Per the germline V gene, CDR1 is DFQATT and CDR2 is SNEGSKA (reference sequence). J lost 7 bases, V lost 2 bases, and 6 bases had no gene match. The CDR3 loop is CSARPDREGGYTF. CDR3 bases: TGCAGTGCTAGACCGGACAGGGAGGGTGGCTACACCTTC.

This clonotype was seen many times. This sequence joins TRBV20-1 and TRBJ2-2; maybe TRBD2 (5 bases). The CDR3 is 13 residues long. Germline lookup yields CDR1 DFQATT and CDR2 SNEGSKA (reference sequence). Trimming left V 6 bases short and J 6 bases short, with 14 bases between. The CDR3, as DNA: TGCAGTGCAAAGACTACCTATTCCGGGGAGCTGTTTTTT. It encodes CSAKTTYSGELFF.

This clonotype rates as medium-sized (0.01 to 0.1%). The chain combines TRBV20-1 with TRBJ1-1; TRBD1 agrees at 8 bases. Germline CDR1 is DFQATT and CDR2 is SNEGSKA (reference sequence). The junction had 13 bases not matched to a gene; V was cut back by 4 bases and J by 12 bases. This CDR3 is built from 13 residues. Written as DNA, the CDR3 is TGCAGTGCTACCGAAGGACAGGGAATTTTAACTTTCTTT. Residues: CSATEGQGILTFF.

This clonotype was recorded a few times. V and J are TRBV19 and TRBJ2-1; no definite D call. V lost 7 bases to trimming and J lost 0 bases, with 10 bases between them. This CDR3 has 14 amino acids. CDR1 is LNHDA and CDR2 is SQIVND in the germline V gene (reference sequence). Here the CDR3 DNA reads TGTGCCAGTACCAAGGATAGCTCCTACAATGAGCAGTTCTTC. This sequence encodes CASTKDSSYNEQFF.

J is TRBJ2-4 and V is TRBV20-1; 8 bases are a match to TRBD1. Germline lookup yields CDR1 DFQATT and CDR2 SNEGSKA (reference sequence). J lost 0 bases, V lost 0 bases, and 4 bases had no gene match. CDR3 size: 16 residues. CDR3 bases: TGCAGTGCTAGAGATCAGGGGGCGCGAGCCAAAAACATTCAGTACTTC. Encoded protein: CSARDQGARAKNIQYF.

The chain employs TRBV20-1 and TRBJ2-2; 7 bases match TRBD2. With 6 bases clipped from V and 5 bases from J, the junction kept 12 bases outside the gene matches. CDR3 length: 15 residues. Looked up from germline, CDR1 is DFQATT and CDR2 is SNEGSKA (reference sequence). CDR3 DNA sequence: TGCAGTGCCACGGGCGGGAGAGGGCGTACCGGGGAGCTGTTTTTT. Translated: CSATGGRGRTGELFF.

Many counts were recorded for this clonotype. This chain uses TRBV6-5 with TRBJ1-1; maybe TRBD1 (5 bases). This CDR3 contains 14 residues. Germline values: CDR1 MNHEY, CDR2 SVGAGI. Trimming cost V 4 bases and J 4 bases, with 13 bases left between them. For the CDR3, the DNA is TGTGCCAGCAGTTTCCCGTCGGGGACCACTGAAGCTTTCTTT. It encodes CASSFPSGTTEAFF.

The CDR3 nucleotides are TGTGCCAGCAGCGCGGGGGACAGGGACACAGATACGCAGTATTTT. This sequence encodes CASSAGDRDTDTQYF. The chain has TRBV4-2 and TRBJ2-3, with TRBD1 matching over 9 bases. Germline V gene data show CDR1 as LGHNA and CDR2 as YNFKEQ. The ends lost 5 bases at V and 2 bases at J; junction bases unmatched: 5. This CDR3 is built from 15 residues.

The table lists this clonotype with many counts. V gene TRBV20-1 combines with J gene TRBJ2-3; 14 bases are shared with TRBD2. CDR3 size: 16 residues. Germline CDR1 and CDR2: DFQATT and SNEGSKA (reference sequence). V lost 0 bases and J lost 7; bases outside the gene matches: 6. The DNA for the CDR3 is TGCAGTGCTAGAGAGGGACTAGCGGGAGCTCCCAATACGCAGTATTTT. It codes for CSAREGLAGAPNTQYF.

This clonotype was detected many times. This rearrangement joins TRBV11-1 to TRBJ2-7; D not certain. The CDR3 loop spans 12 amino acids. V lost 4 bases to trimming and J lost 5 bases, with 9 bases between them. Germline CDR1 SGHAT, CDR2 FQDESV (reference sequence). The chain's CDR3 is CASSYGLNEQYF. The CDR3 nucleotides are TGTGCCAGCAGCTACGGGCTGAACGAGCAGTACTTC.

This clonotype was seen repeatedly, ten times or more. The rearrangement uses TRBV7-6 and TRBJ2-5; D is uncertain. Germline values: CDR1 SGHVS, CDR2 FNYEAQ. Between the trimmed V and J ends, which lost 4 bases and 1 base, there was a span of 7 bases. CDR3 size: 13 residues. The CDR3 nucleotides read TGTGCCAGCAGCTCCGGCACCCAAGAGACCCAGTACTTC. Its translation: CASSSGTQETQYF. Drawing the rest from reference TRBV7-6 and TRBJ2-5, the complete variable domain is GAGVSQSPRYKVTKRGQDVALRCDPISGHVSLYWYRQALGQGPEFLTYFNYEAQQDKSGLPNDRFSAERPEGSISTLTIQRTEQRDSAMYRCASSSGTQETQYFGPGTRLLVL.

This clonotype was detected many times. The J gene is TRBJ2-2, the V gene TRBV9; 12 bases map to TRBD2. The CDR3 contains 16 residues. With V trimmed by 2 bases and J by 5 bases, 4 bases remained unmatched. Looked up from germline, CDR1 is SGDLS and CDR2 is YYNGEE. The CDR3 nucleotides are TGTGCCAGCAGCGTTACTAGCGGGGGGAGGACCGGGGAGCTGTTTTTT. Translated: CASSVTSGGRTGELFF.

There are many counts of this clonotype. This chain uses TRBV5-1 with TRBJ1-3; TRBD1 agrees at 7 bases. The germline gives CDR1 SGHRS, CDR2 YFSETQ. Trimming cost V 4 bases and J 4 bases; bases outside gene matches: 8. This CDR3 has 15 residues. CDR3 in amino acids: CASSMGQNMGNTIYF. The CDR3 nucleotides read TGCGCCAGCAGCATGGGACAGAATATGGGAAACACCATATATTTT.

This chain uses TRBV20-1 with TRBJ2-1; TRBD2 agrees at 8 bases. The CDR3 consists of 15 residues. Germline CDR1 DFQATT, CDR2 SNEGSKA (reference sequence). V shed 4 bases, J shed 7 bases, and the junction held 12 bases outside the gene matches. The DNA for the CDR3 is TGCAGTGCTACACAAGCGGGAGTGGTTGGGAATGAGCAGTTCTTC. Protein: CSATQAGVVGNEQFF.

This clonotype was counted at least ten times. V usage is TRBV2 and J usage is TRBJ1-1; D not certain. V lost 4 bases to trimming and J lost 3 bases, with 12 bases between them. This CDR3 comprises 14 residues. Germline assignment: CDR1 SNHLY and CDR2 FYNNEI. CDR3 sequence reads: CASSVHSEYTEAFF. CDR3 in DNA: TGTGCCAGCAGTGTCCATTCGGAGTACACTGAAGCTTTCTTT.

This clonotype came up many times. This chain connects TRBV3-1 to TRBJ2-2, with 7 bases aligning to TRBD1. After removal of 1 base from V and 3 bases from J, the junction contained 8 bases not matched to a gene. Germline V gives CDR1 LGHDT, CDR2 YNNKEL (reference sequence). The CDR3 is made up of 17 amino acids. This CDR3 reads CASSQVGQVNDTGELFF. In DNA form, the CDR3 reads TGTGCCAGCAGCCAAGTTGGACAGGTGAACGACACCGGGGAGCTGTTTTTT. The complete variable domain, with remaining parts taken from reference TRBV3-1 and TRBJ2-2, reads DTAVSQTPKYLVTQMGNDKSIKCEQNLGHDTMYWYKQDSKKFLKIMFSYNNKELIINETVPNRFSPKSPDKAHLNLHINSLELGDSAVYFCASSQVGQVNDTGELFFGEGSRLTVL.

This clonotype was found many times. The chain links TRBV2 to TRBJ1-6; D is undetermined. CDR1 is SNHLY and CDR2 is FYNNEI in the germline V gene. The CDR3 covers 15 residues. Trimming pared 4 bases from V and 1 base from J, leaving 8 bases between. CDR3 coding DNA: TGTGCCAGCAGTGGGGAGGGATCCTATAATTCACCCCTCCACTTT. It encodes CASSGEGSYNSPLHF.

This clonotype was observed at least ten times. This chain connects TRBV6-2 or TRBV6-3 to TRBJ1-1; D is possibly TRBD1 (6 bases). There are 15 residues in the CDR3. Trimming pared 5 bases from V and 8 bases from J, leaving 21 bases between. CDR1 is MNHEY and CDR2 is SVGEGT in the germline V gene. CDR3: CASSPRAPGAWEAFF. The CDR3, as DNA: TGTGCCAGCAGTCCTAGGGCCCCGGGGGCATGGGAAGCTTTCTTT.

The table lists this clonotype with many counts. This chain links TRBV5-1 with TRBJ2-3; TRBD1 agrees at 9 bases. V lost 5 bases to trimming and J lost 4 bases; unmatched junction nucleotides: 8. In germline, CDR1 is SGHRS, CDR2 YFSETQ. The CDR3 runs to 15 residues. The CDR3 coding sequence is TGCGCCAGCAGGCGGACAGGGGTAGACTCAGATACGCAGTATTTT. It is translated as CASRRTGVDSDTQYF.

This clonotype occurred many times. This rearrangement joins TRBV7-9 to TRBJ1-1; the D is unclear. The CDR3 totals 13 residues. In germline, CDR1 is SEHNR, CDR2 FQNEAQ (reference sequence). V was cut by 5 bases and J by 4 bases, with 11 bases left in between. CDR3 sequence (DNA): TGTGCCAGCAGCCTAGGCTTAACCACTGAAGCTTTCTTT. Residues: CASSLGLTTEAFF.

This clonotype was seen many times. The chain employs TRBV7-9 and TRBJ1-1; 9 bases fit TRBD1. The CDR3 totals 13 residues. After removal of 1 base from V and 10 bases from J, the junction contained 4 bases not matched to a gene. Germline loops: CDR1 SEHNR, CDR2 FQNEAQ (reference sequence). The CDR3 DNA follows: TGTGCCAGCAGCTTAGACTCGGACAGGGGAGCTTTCTTT. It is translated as CASSLDSDRGAFF.

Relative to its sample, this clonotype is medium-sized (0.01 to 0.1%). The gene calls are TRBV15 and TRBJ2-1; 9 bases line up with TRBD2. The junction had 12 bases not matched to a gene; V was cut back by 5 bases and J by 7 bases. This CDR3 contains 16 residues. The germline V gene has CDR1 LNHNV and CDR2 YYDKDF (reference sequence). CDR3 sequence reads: CATSGLGLAYDNEQFF. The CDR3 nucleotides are TGTGCCACCAGCGGTCTGGGACTAGCCTACGATAATGAGCAGTTCTTC.